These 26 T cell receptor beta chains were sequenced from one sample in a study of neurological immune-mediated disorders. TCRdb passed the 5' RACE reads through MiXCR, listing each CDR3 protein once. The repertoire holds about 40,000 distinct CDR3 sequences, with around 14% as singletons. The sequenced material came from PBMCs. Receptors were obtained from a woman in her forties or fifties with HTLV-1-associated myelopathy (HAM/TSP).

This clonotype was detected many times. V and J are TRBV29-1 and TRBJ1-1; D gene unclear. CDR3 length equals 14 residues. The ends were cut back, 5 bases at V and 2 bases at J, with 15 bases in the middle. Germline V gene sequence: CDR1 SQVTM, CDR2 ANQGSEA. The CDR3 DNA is TGCAGCGTTTGGGTCTTCGGGCTCAACACTGAAGCTTTCTTT. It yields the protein CSVWVFGLNTEAFF. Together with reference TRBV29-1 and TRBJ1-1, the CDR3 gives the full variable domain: SAVISQKPSRDICQRGTSLTIQCQVDSQVTMMFWYRQQPGQSLTLIATANQGSEATYESGFVIDKFPISRPNLTFSTLTVSNMSPEDSSIYLCSVWVFGLNTEAFFGQGTRLTVV.

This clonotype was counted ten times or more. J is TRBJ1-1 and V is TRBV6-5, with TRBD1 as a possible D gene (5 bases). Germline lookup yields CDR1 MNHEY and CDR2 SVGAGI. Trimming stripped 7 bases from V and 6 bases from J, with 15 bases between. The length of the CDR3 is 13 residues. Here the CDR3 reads CASMAGRRAEAFF. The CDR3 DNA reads TGTGCCAGCATGGCAGGGAGGAGGGCTGAAGCTTTCTTT.

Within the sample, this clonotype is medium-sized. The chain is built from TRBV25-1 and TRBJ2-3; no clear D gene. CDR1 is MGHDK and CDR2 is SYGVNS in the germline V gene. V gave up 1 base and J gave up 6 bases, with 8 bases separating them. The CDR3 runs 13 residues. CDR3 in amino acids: CASSEWARDTQYF. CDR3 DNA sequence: TGTGCCAGCAGTGAATGGGCGAGGGATACGCAGTATTTT.

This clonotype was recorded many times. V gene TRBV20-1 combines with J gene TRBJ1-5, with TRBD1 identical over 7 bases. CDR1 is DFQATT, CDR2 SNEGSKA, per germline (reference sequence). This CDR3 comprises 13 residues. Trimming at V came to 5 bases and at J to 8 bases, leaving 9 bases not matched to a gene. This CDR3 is CSAPDRAGEPQHF. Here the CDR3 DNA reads TGCAGTGCTCCAGACAGGGCCGGAGAGCCCCAGCATTTT.

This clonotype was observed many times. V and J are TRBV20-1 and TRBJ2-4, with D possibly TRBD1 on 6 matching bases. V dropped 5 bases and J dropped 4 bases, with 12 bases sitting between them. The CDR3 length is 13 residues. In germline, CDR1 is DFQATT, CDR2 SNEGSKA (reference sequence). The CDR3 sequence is CSADGTLKNIQYF. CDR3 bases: TGCAGTGCTGACGGGACACTGAAAAACATTCAGTACTTC.

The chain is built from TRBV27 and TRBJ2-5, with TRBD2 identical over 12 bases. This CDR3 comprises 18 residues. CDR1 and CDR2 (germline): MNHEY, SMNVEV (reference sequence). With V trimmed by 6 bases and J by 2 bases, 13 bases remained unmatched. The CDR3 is CASSPGAGLAGLQETQYF. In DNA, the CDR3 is TGTGCCAGCAGCCCAGGGGCAGGACTAGCGGGGCTACAAGAGACCCAGTACTTC.

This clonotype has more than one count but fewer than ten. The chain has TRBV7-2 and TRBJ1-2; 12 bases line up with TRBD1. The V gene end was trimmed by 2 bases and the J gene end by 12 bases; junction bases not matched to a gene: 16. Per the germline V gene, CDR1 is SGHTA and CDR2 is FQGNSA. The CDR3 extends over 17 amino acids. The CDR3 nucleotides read TGTGCCAGCAGCTTACAAGGGACAGGGGGCGTTGGGGGAGATGACACCTTC. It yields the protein CASSLQGTGGVGGDDTF.

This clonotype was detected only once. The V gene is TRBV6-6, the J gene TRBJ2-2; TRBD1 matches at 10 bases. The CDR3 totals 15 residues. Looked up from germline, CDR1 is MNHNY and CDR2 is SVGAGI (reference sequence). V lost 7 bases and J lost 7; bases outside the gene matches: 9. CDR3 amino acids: CASKTGGGGIGELFF. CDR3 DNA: TGTGCCAGCAAGACAGGGGGCGGAGGCATCGGGGAGCTGTTTTTT.

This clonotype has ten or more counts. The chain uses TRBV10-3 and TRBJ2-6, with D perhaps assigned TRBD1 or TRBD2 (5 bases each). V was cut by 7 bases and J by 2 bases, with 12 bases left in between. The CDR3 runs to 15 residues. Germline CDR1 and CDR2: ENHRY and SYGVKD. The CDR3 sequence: CAITPGTAGANVLTF. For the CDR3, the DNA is TGTGCCATCACCCCGGGGACGGCTGGGGCCAACGTCCTGACTTTC.

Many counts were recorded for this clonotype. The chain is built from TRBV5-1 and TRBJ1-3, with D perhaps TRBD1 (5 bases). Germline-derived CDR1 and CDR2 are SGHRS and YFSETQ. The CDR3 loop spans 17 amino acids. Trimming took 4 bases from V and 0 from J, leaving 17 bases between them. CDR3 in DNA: TGCGCCAGCAGCGAACTGAGGGGACCTTTCTCTGGAAACACCATATATTTT. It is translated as CASSELRGPFSGNTIYF.

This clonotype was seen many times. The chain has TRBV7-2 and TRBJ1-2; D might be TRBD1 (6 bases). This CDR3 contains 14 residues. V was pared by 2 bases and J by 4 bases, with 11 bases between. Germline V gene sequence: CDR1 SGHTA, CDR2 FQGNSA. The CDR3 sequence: CASSLHDRSYGYTF. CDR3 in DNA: TGTGCCAGCAGCTTACACGACAGGTCCTATGGCTACACCTTC.

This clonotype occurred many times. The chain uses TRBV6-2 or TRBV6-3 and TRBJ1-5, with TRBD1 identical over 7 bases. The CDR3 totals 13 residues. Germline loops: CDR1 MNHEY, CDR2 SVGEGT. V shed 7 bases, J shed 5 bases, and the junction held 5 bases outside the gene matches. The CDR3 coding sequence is TGTGCCAGCACCGACAGGGTTCATCAGCCCCAGCATTTT. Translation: CASTDRVHQPQHF.

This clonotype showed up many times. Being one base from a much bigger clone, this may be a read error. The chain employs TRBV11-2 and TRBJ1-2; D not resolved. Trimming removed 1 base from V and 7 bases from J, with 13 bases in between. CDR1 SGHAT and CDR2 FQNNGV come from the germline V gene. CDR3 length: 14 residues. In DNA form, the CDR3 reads TGTGCCAGCAGCTTAGGATCACGCCCCAGTGGCTACACCTTC. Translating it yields CASSLGSRPSGYTF.

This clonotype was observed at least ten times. DNA for the CDR3: TGTGCCAGCAGCCATCCCCTACCCAACCGACGGACTTCTAACTATGGCTACACCTTC. It codes for CASSHPLPNRRTSNYGYTF. This chain joins TRBV11-2 and TRBJ1-2; D remains ambiguous. The germline CDR1 and CDR2 sequences are SGHAT and FQNNGV. V was shortened by 5 bases and J by 0 bases, with 25 bases between the two germline ends. CDR3 length: 19 amino acids.

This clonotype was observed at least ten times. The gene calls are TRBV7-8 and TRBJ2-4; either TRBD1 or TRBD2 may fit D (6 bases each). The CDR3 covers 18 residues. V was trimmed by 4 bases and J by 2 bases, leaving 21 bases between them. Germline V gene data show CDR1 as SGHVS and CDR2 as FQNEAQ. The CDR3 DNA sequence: TGTGCCAGCAGCTGGCACTCTTCGGCCGGGGGCCCCAAAAACATTCAGTACTTC. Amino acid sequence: CASSWHSSAGGPKNIQYF.

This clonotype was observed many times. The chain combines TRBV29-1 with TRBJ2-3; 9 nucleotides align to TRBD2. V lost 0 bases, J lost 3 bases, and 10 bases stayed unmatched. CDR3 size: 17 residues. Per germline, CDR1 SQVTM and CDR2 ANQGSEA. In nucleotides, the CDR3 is TGCAGCGTTGAAGATCGGAATCGCGGGGGGGCAACAGATACGCAGTATTTT. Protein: CSVEDRNRGGATDTQYF.

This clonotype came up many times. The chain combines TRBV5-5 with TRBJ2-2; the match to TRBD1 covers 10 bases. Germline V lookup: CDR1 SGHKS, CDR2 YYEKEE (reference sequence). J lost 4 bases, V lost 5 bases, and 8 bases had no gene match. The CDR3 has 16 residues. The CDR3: CASRGGTGDRTGELFF. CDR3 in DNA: TGTGCCAGCAGGGGGGGGACAGGGGACCGCACCGGGGAGCTGTTTTTT.

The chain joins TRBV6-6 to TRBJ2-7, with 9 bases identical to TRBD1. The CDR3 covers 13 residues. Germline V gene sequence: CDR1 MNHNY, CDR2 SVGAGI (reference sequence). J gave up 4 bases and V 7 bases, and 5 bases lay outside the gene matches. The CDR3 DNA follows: TGTGCCAGCACCCCCGGGACAGGGTACGAGCAGTACGTC. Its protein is CASTPGTGYEQYV.

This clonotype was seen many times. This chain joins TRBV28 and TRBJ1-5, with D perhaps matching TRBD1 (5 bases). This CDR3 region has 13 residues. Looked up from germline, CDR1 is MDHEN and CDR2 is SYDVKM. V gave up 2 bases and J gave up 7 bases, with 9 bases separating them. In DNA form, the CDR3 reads TGTGCCAGCAGTTTACTAGGGGAGCAGCCCCAGCATTTT. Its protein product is CASSLLGEQPQHF.

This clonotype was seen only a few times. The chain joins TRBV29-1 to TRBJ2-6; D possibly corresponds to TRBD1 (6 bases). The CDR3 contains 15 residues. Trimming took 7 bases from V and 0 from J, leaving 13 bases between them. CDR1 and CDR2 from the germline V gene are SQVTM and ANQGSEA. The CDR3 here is CSARQDGSGANVLTF. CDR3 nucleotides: TGCAGCGCGCGACAGGACGGCTCTGGGGCCAACGTCCTGACTTTC.

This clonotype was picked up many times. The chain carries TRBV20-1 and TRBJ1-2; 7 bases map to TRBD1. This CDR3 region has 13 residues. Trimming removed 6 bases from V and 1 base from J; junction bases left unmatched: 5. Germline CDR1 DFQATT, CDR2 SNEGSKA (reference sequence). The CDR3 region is CSARDSVNYGYTF. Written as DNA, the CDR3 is TGCAGTGCCCGGGACAGTGTTAACTATGGCTACACCTTC.

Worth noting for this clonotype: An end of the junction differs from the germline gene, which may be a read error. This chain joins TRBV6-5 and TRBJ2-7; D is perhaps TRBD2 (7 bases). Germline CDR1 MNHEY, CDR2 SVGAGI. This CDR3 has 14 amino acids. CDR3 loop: CVSIPTSWGQEQYF. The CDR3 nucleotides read TGTGTCAGCATCCCGACTAGCTGGGGGCAAGAGCAGTACTTC.

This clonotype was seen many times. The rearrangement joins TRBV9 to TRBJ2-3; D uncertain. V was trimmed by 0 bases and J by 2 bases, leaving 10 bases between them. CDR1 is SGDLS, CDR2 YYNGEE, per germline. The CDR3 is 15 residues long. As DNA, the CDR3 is TGTGCCAGCAGCGTAGGGGTGGGAACCACAGATACGCAGTATTTT. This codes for CASSVGVGTTDTQYF.

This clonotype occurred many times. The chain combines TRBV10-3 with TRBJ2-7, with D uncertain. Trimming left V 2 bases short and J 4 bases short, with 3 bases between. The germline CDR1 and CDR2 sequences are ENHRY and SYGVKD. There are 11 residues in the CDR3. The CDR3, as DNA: TGTGCCATCAGTGAGCTGTACGAGCAGTACTTC. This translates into CAISELYEQYF.

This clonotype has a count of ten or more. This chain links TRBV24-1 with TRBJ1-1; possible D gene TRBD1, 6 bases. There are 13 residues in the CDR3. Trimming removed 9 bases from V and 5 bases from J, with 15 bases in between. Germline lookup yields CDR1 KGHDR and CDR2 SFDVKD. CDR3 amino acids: CATRRGAETEAFF. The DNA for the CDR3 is TGTGCCACCCGTAGGGGGGCAGAAACTGAAGCTTTCTTT.

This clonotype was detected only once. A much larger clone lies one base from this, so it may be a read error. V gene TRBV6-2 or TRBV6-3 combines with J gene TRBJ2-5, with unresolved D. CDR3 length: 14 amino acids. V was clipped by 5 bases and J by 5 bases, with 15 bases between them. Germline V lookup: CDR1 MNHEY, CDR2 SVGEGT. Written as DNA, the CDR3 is TGTGCCAGCAGTCAGAACCCCCAGGAGGAGACCCAGTACTTC. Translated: CASSQNPQEETQYF.